The 23 T cell receptor beta chains below were found in one sample sequenced in a study of naive and memory T cell subsets (dated by TCRdb to 2015 to 2018). To prepare the library, UMI-ligation and nested PCR was applied. These reads were obtained on an Illumina MiSeq. The beta constant-region primer was an equimolar mix of two oligonucleotides covering both TRBC1 and TRBC2. Four rounds of PCR were used to amplify ligated cDNA, with nested alpha and beta constant-region primers being used together with the SP2 primer. TCRdb redid the processing of the public reads, applying fastp at Q25 and MiXCR, and retained in-frame beta chains. CDR3 protein duplicates are merged, each entry listing the most common genes and DNA. The sample includes about 22,000 distinct CDR3 sequences, with more than 7% observed a single time. Together, the top ten hold about a fifth of the sample. Sequencing was performed on central memory CD8+ T cells from blood. Taken with the paper, the label for cell subset or site translates to: central memory, CD45RA- CD27+. The receptors were gathered from a human donor in good health.

The rearrangement uses TRBV15 and TRBJ2-6; D may be TRBD2 (5 bases). CDR1 is LNHNV and CDR2 is YYDKDF in the germline V gene (reference sequence). The CDR3 totals 15 residues. In nucleotides, the CDR3 is TGTGCGAGCGGAGTGGGAAATTCTGGGGCCAACGTCCTGACTTTC. Amino acid sequence: CASGVGNSGANVLTF.

This clonotype came up many times. The chain joins TRBV28 to TRBJ2-1; 8 bases fit TRBD1. This CDR3 has 16 amino acids. CDR1 and CDR2 (germline): MDHEN, SYDVKM. The ends lost 3 bases at V and 1 base at J; junction bases unmatched: 5. CDR3 residues: CASSFFGQGSYNEQFF. The CDR3, as DNA: TGTGCCAGCAGTTTTTTCGGACAGGGATCCTACAATGAGCAGTTCTTC.

This clonotype ranks as medium-sized. This rearrangement joins TRBV24-1 to TRBJ2-5; D gene unclear. The length of the CDR3 is 14 residues. Germline V gene sequence: CDR1 KGHDR, CDR2 SFDVKD. V was clipped by 3 bases and J by 3 bases, with 10 bases between them. The CDR3 is CATSDPGFEETQYF. Here the CDR3 DNA reads TGTGCCACCAGTGATCCGGGCTTCGAAGAGACCCAGTACTTC.

The chain is built from TRBV9 and TRBJ2-7; D is unclear. The CDR3 is made up of 15 amino acids. V was trimmed by 4 bases and J by 4 bases, leaving 18 bases between them. The germline CDR1 and CDR2 sequences are SGDLS and YYNGEE. The CDR3 DNA is TGTGCCAGCAGCCTAAGACACGGGTGGGATTACGAGCAGTACTTC. It codes for CASSLRHGWDYEQYF.

This clonotype was found a few times. The rearrangement uses TRBV24-1 and TRBJ2-1; D is possibly TRBD1 (5 bases). Germline V gives CDR1 KGHDR, CDR2 SFDVKD. The length of the CDR3 is 13 residues. Trimming took 6 bases from V and 8 from J, leaving 13 bases between them. The CDR3 DNA sequence: TGTGCCACCAGTTCCCACCTGGGGCATGAGCAGTTCTTC. Its protein product is CATSSHLGHEQFF.

This clonotype was observed many times. The chain links TRBV4-3 to TRBJ2-3; 8 nucleotides line up with TRBD2. V shed 0 bases and J 11 bases; nucleotides not matched to a gene: 4. The CDR3 is made up of 13 amino acids. Looked up from germline, CDR1 is LGHNA and CDR2 is YSLEER. This chain's CDR3 is CASSQDRTSLQYF. In DNA, the CDR3 is TGCGCCAGCAGCCAAGACCGGACTAGCCTGCAGTATTTT.

The chain uses TRBV3-1 and TRBJ2-2; 8 nucleotides match TRBD2. The CDR3 loop spans 20 amino acids. With V trimmed by 0 bases and J by 7 bases, 19 bases remained unmatched. Germline lookup yields CDR1 LGHDT and CDR2 YNNKEL (reference sequence). The CDR3 sequence is CASSQDLFELSGGPSGELFF. CDR3 nucleotides: TGTGCCAGCAGCCAAGACCTATTTGAGTTATCGGGAGGGCCCAGCGGGGAGCTGTTTTTT.

This clonotype was recorded a few times. The chain carries TRBV30 and TRBJ1-5; TRBD1 agrees at 8 bases. Germline V CDR1 and CDR2: GTSNPN, SVGIG (reference sequence). The trim removed 2 bases at V and 3 bases at J, leaving 6 bases unmatched. CDR3 length: 15 residues. The CDR3 nucleotides are TGTGCCTGGAGTAGCGGGACAGGCTACAATCAGCCCCAGCATTTT. As protein: CAWSSGTGYNQPQHF.

The chain joins TRBV28 to TRBJ2-3; the D is unclear. The length of the CDR3 is 13 residues. Germline V CDR1 and CDR2: MDHEN, SYDVKM. Trimming removed 1 base at V and 4 bases at J, with 6 bases between. The CDR3 is CASSLSAPDTQYF. CDR3 bases: TGTGCCAGCAGTTTATCCGCGCCAGATACGCAGTATTTT.

This clonotype showed up many times. The chain joins TRBV7-9 to TRBJ2-7; 10 nucleotides agree with TRBD2. CDR1 and CDR2 from the germline V gene are SEHNR and FQNEAQ (reference sequence). There are 15 residues in the CDR3. Germline trimming cut 3 bases from V and 4 bases from J; bases unmatched to any gene: 6. CDR3 residues: CASSLLSSGSYEQYF. DNA for the CDR3: TGTGCCAGCAGCTTGCTATCTAGCGGGAGTTACGAGCAGTACTTC.

The table lists this clonotype with a few counts. The chain joins TRBV10-2 to TRBJ2-1; weak D call: TRBD2 (6 bases). With 7 bases removed from V and 4 bases from J, the gap between germline ends came to 17 bases. The CDR3 totals 15 residues. CDR1 and CDR2 from the germline V gene are WSHSY and SAAADI. The CDR3 sequence is CASKETRDLYNEQFF. The CDR3 DNA reads TGCGCCAGCAAAGAAACCCGGGACTTATACAATGAGCAGTTCTTC.

This clonotype occurred many times. The genes are TRBV6-6 and TRBJ2-1; TRBD2 matches at 7 bases. V dropped 6 bases and J dropped 3; count of bases not matched to a gene: 8. Germline assignment: CDR1 MNHNY and CDR2 SVGAGI (reference sequence). This CDR3 has 15 residues. The CDR3 nucleotides read TGTGCCAGCAGCAGTAGTAGCGGGTACTACAATGAGCAGTTCTTC. Encoded protein: CASSSSSGYYNEQFF.

The gene calls are TRBV28 and TRBJ2-3; D gene uncertain. Per germline, CDR1 MDHEN and CDR2 SYDVKM. The CDR3 consists of 17 residues. Between the trimmed V and J ends, which lost 7 bases and 1 base, there was a span of 21 bases. DNA for the CDR3: TGTGCCAGCACCCTGCTCCCCCCCAGACAACGCACAGATACGCAGTATTTT. Translating it yields CASTLLPPRQRTDTQYF.

This clonotype was seen a few times. V and J are TRBV30 and TRBJ2-4; perhaps TRBD1 as D (5 bases). The ends were cut back, 3 bases at V and 8 bases at J, with 23 bases in the middle. This CDR3 is 16 amino acids long. The germline V gene has CDR1 GTSNPN and CDR2 SVGIG (reference sequence). The CDR3 sequence is CAWSERGSRKGDIQYF. As DNA, the CDR3 is TGTGCCTGGAGCGAAAGGGGTTCCAGAAAAGGAGACATTCAGTACTTC. The full variable domain, with the rest looked up from reference TRBV30 and TRBJ2-4, is SQTIHQWPATLVQPVGSPLSLECTVEGTSNPNLYWYRQAAGRGLQLLFYSVGIGQISSEVPQNLSASRPQDRQFILSSKKLLLSDSGFYLCAWSERGSRKGDIQYFGAGTRLSVL.

This chain uses TRBV4-1 with TRBJ2-4, with D unclear. Between the trimmed V and J ends, which lost 1 base and 0 bases, there was a span of 16 bases. The germline V gene encodes CDR1 MGHRA and CDR2 YSYEKL. This CDR3 has 18 amino acids. CDR3 coding DNA: TGCGCCAGCAGCCAAGGGCCGCAAGTGGGAAAAGCCAAAAACATTCAGTACTTC. Translating it yields CASSQGPQVGKAKNIQYF.

The sample holds a few counts of this clonotype. The chain uses TRBV5-5 and TRBJ1-5; 10 positions agree with TRBD1. The CDR3 is 14 residues long. V shed 0 bases, J shed 7 bases, and the junction held 1 base outside the gene matches. CDR1 is SGHKS, CDR2 YYEKEE, per germline (reference sequence). The CDR3 spells CASSLVTGGQPQHF. The CDR3 bases are TGTGCCAGCAGCTTGGTGACAGGGGGCCAGCCCCAGCATTTT.

This clonotype was seen many times. The rearrangement joins TRBV20-1 to TRBJ2-1; 13 bases map to TRBD2. The ends lost 3 bases at V and 10 bases at J; junction bases unmatched: 12. Germline V gene sequence: CDR1 DFQATT, CDR2 SNEGSKA (reference sequence). This CDR3 comprises 16 residues. CDR3 amino acids: CSASGGDGLAGVEQFF. Written as DNA, the CDR3 is TGCAGTGCTAGCGGAGGGGACGGACTAGCGGGAGTCGAGCAGTTCTTC.

The chain combines TRBV4-3 with TRBJ2-7; TRBD1 agrees at 8 bases. Per the germline V gene, CDR1 is LGHNA and CDR2 is YSLEER. The CDR3 totals 15 residues. The V and J ends lost 4 bases and 0 bases, in that order; junction bases with no gene match: 5. The CDR3 region has the DNA TGCGCCAGCAGCCCTGGGACAGGAAGCTCCTACGAGCAGTACTTC. Encoded protein: CASSPGTGSSYEQYF.

This clonotype showed up just a few times. V usage is TRBV9 and J usage is TRBJ2-1; 8 bases line up with TRBD2. Germline CDR1 is SGDLS and CDR2 is YYNGEE. This CDR3 has 15 residues. Trimming cost V 2 bases and J 4 bases; bases outside gene matches: 5. CDR3 bases: TGTGCCAGCAGCGTTGGTAGCGGGAATTACAATGAGCAGTTCTTC. Residues: CASSVGSGNYNEQFF.

The V call is TRBV27, the J call TRBJ2-6, with 12 bases lining up with TRBD1. In germline, CDR1 is MNHEY, CDR2 SMNVEV (reference sequence). The CDR3 totals 20 residues. The ends lost 6 bases at V and 4 bases at J; junction bases unmatched: 16. This CDR3 reads CASSVLAPGQGARGANVLTF. Here the CDR3 DNA reads TGTGCCAGCAGCGTACTAGCCCCGGGACAGGGGGCGCGGGGGGCCAACGTCCTGACTTTC.

This clonotype occurred many times. The chain has TRBV3-1 and TRBJ1-1, with no clear D. This CDR3 has 13 residues. Germline CDR1 LGHDT, CDR2 YNNKEL (reference sequence). Between the trimmed V and J ends, which lost 4 bases and 3 bases, there was a span of 9 bases. The CDR3 region is CASSPPMDTEAFF. The CDR3 region has the DNA TGTGCCAGCAGCCCCCCTATGGACACTGAAGCTTTCTTT.

This clonotype was observed a handful of times. The V gene is TRBV2, the J gene TRBJ2-3, with TRBD1 matching 11 bases. Germline assignment: CDR1 SNHLY and CDR2 FYNNEI. The CDR3 is made up of 17 amino acids. Germline trimming cut 6 bases from V and 6 bases from J; bases unmatched to any gene: 14. The CDR3 coding sequence is TGTGCCAGCAGCCCCTACCCGGGACAGGGGGTGGACGATACGCAGTATTTT. Translating it yields CASSPYPGQGVDDTQYF.

This clonotype ranks as medium-sized. The rearrangement uses TRBV29-1 and TRBJ1-1; 8 nucleotides agree with TRBD1. CDR1 is SQVTM, CDR2 ANQGSEA, per germline. The CDR3 extends over 13 amino acids. V trimming: 6 bases; J trimming: 4 bases; junction bases outside the gene matches: 7. The CDR3 sequence is CSVVTGVVTEAFF. CDR3 nucleotides: TGCAGCGTCGTGACAGGGGTTGTCACTGAAGCTTTCTTT.